What follows is one T cell receptor beta chain and its context. Its antigen is as yet unknown. The ends lost 6 bases at V and 4 bases at J; junction bases unmatched: 10. The CDR3 covers 15 residues. Per germline, CDR1 SNHLY and CDR2 FYNNEI. This sample stems from a study of cytomegalovirus exposure and HLA in healthy donors. Primers: 60 Vbeta forward and 13 Jbeta reverse. The table came from immunoSEQ multiplex PCR; TCRdb's copy has only in-frame clones and leaves some out. The sample carries 100,000 to 140,000 clones, roughly 80% recorded once. General study findings and limits: When analyzed later, the rates of TCR association showed variation by HLA locus, with DRB1 the most and HLA-C the fewest.

Donors were nominally healthy when sampled, though unrecorded immune exposures were likely. The V gene is TRBV2, the J gene TRBJ2-7; TRBD2 matches 9 bases. The TCR originated in a man aged 25 to 40 in good health and CMV-seronegative. Source material: PBMCs. The CDR3 coding sequence is TGTGCCAGCAGCTACGAAGCTAGCGGGAAATACGAGCAGTACTTC. Translation: CASSYEASGKYEQYF.